These 25 T cell receptor beta chains originate from one sample sequenced in a study of neurological immune-mediated disorders. TCRdb used MiXCR to reprocess the 5' RACE reads, holding one entry per CDR3 protein. Of 35,000 to 40,000 distinct CDR3 sequences listed, roughly 7% are singletons. Sequencing was done on a sample of PBMCs. The receptors were sampled from a woman in her forties in good health.

This clonotype occurred many times. The V call is TRBV12-3 or TRBV12-4, the J call TRBJ1-2; TRBD1 might be the D (6 bases). The CDR3 runs to 15 residues. Trimming cost V 5 bases and J 4 bases, with 17 bases left between them. CDR3 region: CASSLATGKPYGYTF. The CDR3, as DNA: TGTGCCAGCAGTCTCGCGACAGGAAAGCCCTATGGCTACACCTTC.

This clonotype was picked up many times. V gene TRBV20-1 combines with J gene TRBJ1-2; D gene uncertain. The ends were cut back, 3 bases at V and 4 bases at J, with 9 bases in the middle. The CDR3 has 12 residues. From germline, CDR1 is DFQATT and CDR2 SNEGSKA (reference sequence). The chain's CDR3 is CSARSPSYGYTF. The CDR3 nucleotides are TGCAGTGCTAGGTCCCCCTCCTATGGCTACACCTTC.

The sample holds many counts of this clonotype. The rearrangement uses TRBV12-3 or TRBV12-4 and TRBJ2-1; 15 bases fit TRBD2. The J segment lost 1 base and the V segment lost 4 bases, leaving 8 bases of the junction unmatched. CDR3 length: 19 amino acids. This CDR3 is CASSSRGLAGGGSYNEQFF. The CDR3 DNA reads TGTGCCAGCAGTTCCCGGGGACTAGCGGGAGGAGGGTCCTACAATGAGCAGTTCTTC.

This clonotype was recorded at least ten times. The rearrangement links TRBV5-1 to TRBJ1-4, with D possibly TRBD1 on 6 matching bases. The CDR3 totals 17 residues. The germline V and J ends were trimmed by 4 bases and 8 bases, with 24 bases remaining between them. CDR1 and CDR2 (germline): SGHRS, YFSETQ. CDR3 DNA sequence: TGCGCCAGCAGCCCGGGAATTACAGGGAATGGGAGAGAAAAACTGTTTTTT. It yields the protein CASSPGITGNGREKLFF.

This clonotype was counted many times. The chain couples TRBV12-3 or TRBV12-4 to TRBJ1-1; TRBD1 matches at 9 bases. CDR3 length equals 14 residues. The V segment lost 5 bases and the J segment 4 bases; nucleotides outside the gene matches: 5. The CDR3 loop reads CASSPGQGVTEAFF. CDR3 bases: TGTGCCAGCAGTCCGGGACAGGGTGTCACTGAAGCTTTCTTT.

This clonotype was detected ten times or more. The rearrangement joins TRBV5-1 to TRBJ2-7; D possibly matches TRBD1 or TRBD2 (6 bases each). Looked up from germline, CDR1 is SGHRS and CDR2 is YFSETQ. The CDR3 covers 15 residues. V was shortened by 7 bases and J by 6 bases, with 23 bases between the two germline ends. CDR3 sequence (DNA): TGCGCCAGCGCTCCAACAGGGACTGGGGTTAGCGAGCAGTACTTC. Its protein is CASAPTGTGVSEQYF.

This clonotype was counted many times. This chain joins TRBV2 and TRBJ1-1; 7 positions agree with TRBD1. The CDR3 loop spans 15 amino acids. Germline CDR1 reads SNHLY; CDR2 reads FYNNEI. Trimming at V came to 8 bases and at J to 5 bases, leaving 14 bases not matched to a gene. CDR3 amino acids: CASRDSWGVETEAFF. The CDR3 DNA sequence: TGTGCCAGCCGGGACAGTTGGGGGGTAGAGACTGAAGCTTTCTTT.

The table lists this clonotype with many counts. The genes are TRBV6-5 and TRBJ1-1; D unresolved. The CDR3 spans 13 residues. Germline assignment: CDR1 MNHEY and CDR2 SVGAGI. Trimming cost V 5 bases and J 1 base, with 8 bases left between them. The CDR3, as DNA: TGTGCCAGCAGTCAACGAAAGAACACTGAAGCTTTCTTT. It encodes CASSQRKNTEAFF.

This clonotype was counted many times. This chain links TRBV9 with TRBJ1-5; D unresolved. The germline gives CDR1 SGDLS, CDR2 YYNGEE. Trimming pared 2 bases from V and 2 bases from J, leaving 11 bases between. The CDR3 is 15 amino acids. CDR3 sequence reads: CASSVEGSGNQPQHF. The CDR3 region has the DNA TGTGCCAGCAGCGTGGAGGGTTCGGGCAATCAGCCCCAGCATTTT. The full variable domain, with the rest looked up from reference TRBV9 and TRBJ1-5, is DSGVTQTPKHLITATGQRVTLRCSPRSGDLSVYWYQQSLDQGLQFLIQYYNGEERAKGNILERFSAQQFPDLHSELNLSSLELGDSALYFCASSVEGSGNQPQHFGDGTRLSIL.

This clonotype was seen ten or more times. This chain's CDR3 is CASSLIGTSGTNEQFF. CDR3 nucleotide sequence: TGTGCCAGCAGCTTGATAGGGACTAGCGGGACCAATGAGCAGTTCTTC. The chain uses TRBV7-6 and TRBJ2-1, with 13 bases matching TRBD2. The CDR3 has 16 residues. Germline V gene sequence: CDR1 SGHVS, CDR2 FNYEAQ. Trimming removed 3 bases from V and 6 bases from J; junction bases left unmatched: 5.

This clonotype showed up many times. The chain recombines TRBV7-9 with TRBJ2-2, with D possibly TRBD2 on 5 matching bases. Germline V gene lookup returns CDR1 SEHNR and CDR2 FQNEAQ (reference sequence). Trimming stripped 8 bases from V and 6 bases from J, with 16 bases between. The CDR3 has 14 amino acids. CDR3 in amino acids: CASLEALGPGELFF. The CDR3 DNA is TGTGCCAGCCTGGAGGCGCTAGGGCCCGGGGAGCTGTTTTTT.

This clonotype was detected ten times or more. This sequence joins TRBV20-1 and TRBJ2-1; D might be TRBD2 (5 bases). CDR1 and CDR2 from the germline V gene are DFQATT and SNEGSKA (reference sequence). This CDR3 comprises 13 residues. V shed 1 base and J shed 6 bases, with 10 bases lying between them. The CDR3 DNA is TGCAGTGCTAGAGTCGGGGTAACCAATGAGCAGTTCTTC. Its translation: CSARVGVTNEQFF.

Concerning this clonotype itself: A much larger clone sits a single nucleotide away, making a read error possible. The CDR3 DNA is TGCGCCAGCAGCTTAAGGGGGGGGTACAATGAGCAGTTCTTC. This translates into CASSLRGGYNEQFF. V usage is TRBV5-1 and J usage is TRBJ2-1, with D possibly being TRBD2 (7 bases). In germline, CDR1 is SGHRS, CDR2 YFSETQ. The CDR3 has 14 amino acids. V was pared by 2 bases and J by 4 bases, with 10 bases between.

The table lists this clonotype with many counts. V is TRBV7-9 and J is TRBJ2-7, with D possibly matching TRBD1 (5 bases). The CDR3 has 16 amino acids. The V gene's germline CDR1 is SEHNR and CDR2 FQNEAQ (reference sequence). Trimming shortened V by 2 bases and J by 5 bases, and 19 bases separated the two germline ends. The CDR3 bases are TGTGCCAGCAGCTTAAGACAGTCTCTACGAGTAAACGAGCAGTACTTC. It codes for CASSLRQSLRVNEQYF.

This clonotype was detected many times. The chain carries TRBV5-1 and TRBJ2-1; 10 bases line up with TRBD2. CDR1 and CDR2 (germline): SGHRS, YFSETQ. The V and J ends lost 5 bases and 3 bases, in that order; junction bases with no gene match: 2. This CDR3 has 14 residues. The CDR3: CASSLAGDYNEQFF. The CDR3, as DNA: TGCGCCAGCAGTCTAGCGGGGGACTACAATGAGCAGTTCTTC.

This clonotype was observed many times. The chain is built from TRBV9 and TRBJ2-2, with 7 bases identical to TRBD1. Per germline, CDR1 SGDLS and CDR2 YYNGEE. This CDR3 is built from 14 residues. Trimming cost V 3 bases and J 5 bases; bases outside gene matches: 4. DNA of the CDR3: TGTGCCAGCAGCGCGACAGGGTTGACCGGGGAGCTGTTTTTT. Protein: CASSATGLTGELFF.

This clonotype was counted many times. J is TRBJ2-2 and V is TRBV5-1; the match to TRBD2 covers 10 bases. V shed 0 bases, J shed 7 bases, and the junction held 9 bases outside the gene matches. The CDR3 extends over 17 amino acids. Looked up from germline, CDR1 is SGHRS and CDR2 is YFSETQ. CDR3 nucleotides: TGCGCCAGCAGCTTGGTAGGCCTAGCGGGAGCAAGCGGGGAGCTGTTTTTT. This codes for CASSLVGLAGASGELFF.

The CDR3 bases are TGTGCCAGCAGCTTAGTTCGGGACAGGGGAGAAGCTTTCTTT. Translating it yields CASSLVRDRGEAFF. V usage is TRBV11-2 and J usage is TRBJ1-1, with TRBD1 identical over 10 bases. The CDR3 sequence is 14 residues long. The V gene's germline CDR1 is SGHAT and CDR2 FQNNGV. V lost 1 base to trimming and J lost 8 bases; unmatched junction nucleotides: 4.

Ten or more counts support this clonotype. The chain carries TRBV12-3 or TRBV12-4 and TRBJ2-2, with D unresolved. The CDR3 is 12 residues long. The V end was cut by 6 bases, the J end by 5 bases, with 7 bases between. The CDR3 bases are TGTGCCAGCAGCCCTACTACCGGGGAGCTGTTTTTT. This encodes CASSPTTGELFF.

This clonotype was found many times. This chain uses TRBV3-1 with TRBJ1-1; perhaps TRBD1 as D (6 bases). Trimming stripped 4 bases from V and 4 bases from J, with 19 bases between. Looked up from germline, CDR1 is LGHDT and CDR2 is YNNKEL (reference sequence). CDR3 size: 16 residues. As DNA, the CDR3 is TGTGCCAGCAGCCCCTCTTGGGGGGGGCGAGGCACTGAAGCTTTCTTT. Its protein is CASSPSWGGRGTEAFF.

In this sample, this clonotype turned up many times. The chain employs TRBV12-3 or TRBV12-4 and TRBJ1-1; TRBD1 might be the D (5 bases). Trimming removed 3 bases at V and 1 base at J, with 9 bases between. The length of the CDR3 is 14 residues. CDR3 sequence reads: CASSFGAENTEAFF. Here the CDR3 DNA reads TGTGCCAGCAGTTTCGGGGCCGAGAACACTGAAGCTTTCTTT.

At least ten counts were recorded for this clonotype. This CDR3 reads CSVRLGRGTEAFF. The CDR3 region has the DNA TGCAGTGTTAGGCTGGGGCGGGGAACTGAAGCTTTCTTT. The V gene is TRBV20-1, the J gene TRBJ1-1, with D perhaps matching TRBD1 (5 bases). The CDR3 length is 13 residues. Germline values: CDR1 DFQATT, CDR2 SNEGSKA (reference sequence). V was clipped by 7 bases and J by 5 bases, with 17 bases between them.

This clonotype was observed at least ten times. The rearrangement links TRBV4-1 to TRBJ1-6; D remains ambiguous. The CDR3 sequence is 16 residues long. CDR1 is MGHRA and CDR2 is YSYEKL in the germline V gene. V lost 4 bases, J lost 9 bases, and 19 bases lay in between. CDR3 DNA: TGCGCCAGCAGCCCCACCTTTATGACATATGGTTCACCCCTCCACTTT. It is translated as CASSPTFMTYGSPLHF.

This clonotype occurred many times. The chain joins TRBV7-9 to TRBJ1-1; perhaps TRBD1 as D (6 bases). Germline V gives CDR1 SEHNR, CDR2 FQNEAQ (reference sequence). Trimming cost V 2 bases and J 7 bases, with 14 bases left between them. This CDR3 is built from 14 residues. This chain's CDR3 is CASSLWGTPSEAFF. The CDR3 DNA is TGTGCCAGCAGCTTATGGGGGACACCAAGTGAAGCTTTCTTT.

This clonotype has at least ten counts. The chain uses TRBV20-1 and TRBJ2-7; TRBD1 aligns across 9 bases. The V gene's germline CDR1 is DFQATT and CDR2 SNEGSKA (reference sequence). The V gene end was trimmed by 2 bases and the J gene end by 1 base; junction bases not matched to a gene: 9. The CDR3 is 16 amino acids. CDR3 coding DNA: TGCAGTGCTAGACTTCTTAGGACAGGGGATTCCTACGAGCAGTACTTC. Translation gives CSARLLRTGDSYEQYF.